What follows are 32 T cell receptor beta chains derived from one specimen sequenced in a study of glioma-infiltrating T cells. Using RNA template, CDR3s of TCR alpha and beta were amplified with iRepertoire arm-PCR. MiXCR, run by TCRdb on the multiplex PCR reads, gives a single entry per CDR3 protein. The table has fewer than 200,000 distinct CDR3 sequences, 43% seen once. Sequencing input: glioma tissue, nonneoplastic brain tissue, or PBMCs (not recorded which). All receptors come from a human donor with low-grade glioma or glioblastoma, undergoing nonglioma brain surgery, or in good health (not recorded which).

In the case of this clonotype: One end of the junction is discordant with germline, which a read error may explain. DNA of the CDR3: TGTGCCAGCAGTGAATTTAGTACTCCTGAGAAGTTCTTC. Protein product: CASSEFSTPEKFF. V gene TRBV6-5 combines with J gene TRBJ2-1; D ambiguous. Germline assignment: CDR1 MNHEY and CDR2 SVGAGI. CDR3 length: 13 residues.

At least ten counts were recorded for this clonotype. The chain has TRBV20-1 and TRBJ1-5; possible D gene TRBD1, 5 bases. The V end lost 0 bases, the J end lost 3 bases, and 12 bases lay between the germline ends. The CDR3 extends over 15 amino acids. Germline CDR1 DFQATT, CDR2 SNEGSKA (reference sequence). The chain's CDR3 is CSARESGPNNQPQHF. Written as DNA, the CDR3 is TGCAGTGCTAGAGAATCGGGGCCCAACAATCAGCCCCAGCATTTT.

Comments on this clonotype: This may be a read error, as it is one base from a much larger clone. This chain joins TRBV28 and TRBJ2-7; TRBD1 aligns across 7 bases. The CDR3 sequence is 15 residues long. The ends lost 6 bases at V and 3 bases at J; junction bases unmatched: 11. Germline CDR1 reads MDHEN; CDR2 reads SYDVKM. The CDR3 loop is CASRRPGQCRYEQYF. The CDR3 DNA follows: TGTGCCAGCAGAAGACCGGGACAGTGCCGCTACGAGCAGTACTTC.

For this clonotype: A much larger clone is a single base away; this may be a read error. The V call is TRBV18, the J call TRBJ1-5; D gene unclear. Trimming left V 5 bases short and J 7 bases short, with 9 bases between. The V gene's germline CDR1 is KGHSH and CDR2 LQKENI. The CDR3 is 12 residues long. DNA of the CDR3: TGTGCCAGCTCAAAAACGGCCCAGCCCCAGCATTTT. Protein sequence: CASSKTAQPQHF.

This chain uses TRBV14 with TRBJ2-7; perhaps TRBD2 as D (6 bases). From germline, CDR1 is SGHDN and CDR2 FVKESK. V lost 5 bases and J 7 bases, leaving 18 bases between the germline ends. There are 14 residues in the CDR3. The CDR3 reads CASSEVRRGGEQYF. The CDR3 bases are TGTGCCAGCAGCGAAGTTAGGAGAGGAGGGGAGCAGTACTTC.

This clonotype has ten or more counts. The chain has TRBV25-1 and TRBJ1-4; D may be TRBD1 (6 bases). Trimming took 2 bases from V and 8 from J, leaving 12 bases between them. Germline loops: CDR1 MGHDK, CDR2 SYGVNS. This CDR3 contains 14 residues. In nucleotides, the CDR3 is TGTGCCAGCAGTGAAGTGGGGGCGAGGGAAAAACTGTTTTTT. As protein: CASSEVGAREKLFF.

With respect to this clonotype: The junction differs from germline at one of its ends, possibly a read error. The CDR3 bases are TGTGCCAGCAGTTCCGACAGAGGGACTTATCAGCCTCAGCATTTT. This translates into CASSSDRGTYQPQHF. This chain joins TRBV28 and TRBJ1-5, with D possibly matching TRBD1 (5 bases). Germline V gene lookup returns CDR1 MDHEN and CDR2 SYDVKM. This CDR3 has 15 amino acids.

This chain connects TRBV3-1 to TRBJ2-5, with D perhaps matching TRBD1 (5 bases). Trimming left V 1 base short and J 4 bases short, with 13 bases between. The CDR3 sequence is 15 residues long. Germline lookup yields CDR1 LGHDT and CDR2 YNNKEL (reference sequence). The CDR3 bases are TGTGCCAGCAGCCAAGTAGGAAGGGGCCGAGAGACCCAGTACTTC. It specifies CASSQVGRGRETQYF.

This clonotype was counted ten times or more. This chain links TRBV28 with TRBJ1-5; D gene uncertain. The CDR3 has 16 residues. Germline loops: CDR1 MDHEN, CDR2 SYDVKM. The ends were cut back, 5 bases at V and 1 base at J, with 15 bases in the middle. CDR3 nucleotides: TGTGCCAGCAGTGTTCGGGGAGGGCAAAGCAATCAGCCCCAGCATTTT. It yields the protein CASSVRGGQSNQPQHF.

Points on this clonotype: The CDR3 does not end in the conserved phenylalanine or tryptophan, so this is likely a read error. The DNA is left out, because the CDR3 cannot be placed on it with certainty; the CDR3 is given as TCRdb lists it. The V call is TRBV20-1, the J call TRBJ2-5; the table's D call TRBD1 went unverified against the DNA. The CDR3 totals 15 residues, both ends included. Germline CDR1 DFQATT, CDR2 SNEGSKA (reference sequence). The CDR3 sequence: CSASVLGGYQETKYL.

Remarks on this clonotype: Just one base apart from a much larger clone, this may be a read error. The chain joins TRBV7-2 to TRBJ2-3; D may be TRBD2 (5 bases). This CDR3 has 15 residues. Trimming cost V 3 bases and J 5 bases, with 15 bases left between them. In germline, CDR1 is SGHTA, CDR2 FQGNSA. CDR3 sequence: CASSFTRGSGDTQYF. The CDR3, as DNA: TGTGCCAGCAGCTTCACTAGAGGGAGCGGAGATACGCAGTATTTT.

Many counts were recorded for this clonotype. V is TRBV6-1 and J is TRBJ1-1; 8 positions match TRBD1. V was clipped by 8 bases and J by 1 base; unmatched bases: 3. The germline gives CDR1 MNHNS, CDR2 SASEGT. This CDR3 has 13 amino acids. DNA for the CDR3: TGTGCCAGCGACGGACAGGGGAACACTGAAGCTTTCTTT. Translation gives CASDGQGNTEAFF.

The V and J genes are TRBV6-1 and TRBJ2-1, with TRBD2 identical over 11 bases. This CDR3 is built from 18 residues. V was pared by 6 bases and J by 4 bases, with 14 bases of the junction left unmatched. From germline, CDR1 is MNHNS and CDR2 SASEGT. CDR3 bases: TGTGCCAGCAGCTCCCCTTTTAGCGGGAGGGCCTCTTACAATGAGCAGTTCTTC. Translated, it gives CASSSPFSGRASYNEQFF.

This clonotype has more than one count but fewer than ten. Given a much more abundant clone one base away, this may be a read error. The chain joins TRBV20-1 to TRBJ2-1; 11 bases fit TRBD2. The germline gives CDR1 DFQATT, CDR2 SNEGSKA (reference sequence). This CDR3 contains 14 residues. The CDR3 region is CSASALAGGYEKFF. CDR3 bases: TGCAGTGCTAGTGCGCTAGCGGGAGGATATGAGAAGTTCTTC.

This clonotype was seen a single time. This may be a read error: a much more frequent sequence differs by one nucleotide. This rearrangement joins TRBV7-2 to TRBJ1-1; a weak D match, TRBD1 (6 bases). The CDR3 length is 15 residues. The V gene lost 5 bases and the J gene lost 6 bases, with 19 bases spanning the gap. Germline assignment: CDR1 SGHTA and CDR2 FQGNSA. CDR3 nucleotides: TGTGCCAGCAGCCGGGGTGGGGGGCAAGTCGCTGAAGCTTTCTTT. Translating gives CASSRGGGQVAEAFF.

To note about this clonotype: The junction differs from germline at one of its ends, possibly a read error. The gene calls are TRBV5-8 and TRBJ1-1, with a tentative D call TRBD1 (6 bases). CDR1 and CDR2 from the germline V gene are SGHTS and YDEGEE. CDR3 size: 14 residues. The CDR3 DNA sequence: TGTGCCACCGAACAGGGTGAAAGGAACACTAAAGCTTTCTTT. Its protein is CATEQGERNTKAFF.

V is TRBV12-3 or TRBV12-4 and J is TRBJ2-7; TRBD1 aligns across 8 bases. There are 14 residues in the CDR3. Losses at the gene ends were 6 bases for V and 5 bases for J; bases not matched to a gene: 9. The CDR3: CASSSGQGYHEQYF. The CDR3 nucleotides read TGTGCCAGCAGCTCTGGACAGGGATATCACGAGCAGTACTTC.

Worth noting for this clonotype: A much larger clone differs by one base, so this may be a read error. The V gene is TRBV20-1, the J gene TRBJ2-1; 7 bases fit TRBD2. The CDR3 runs 17 residues. CDR1 and CDR2 from the germline V gene are DFQATT and SNEGSKA (reference sequence). The trim removed 4 bases at V and 6 bases at J, leaving 18 bases unmatched. CDR3 sequence: CSAKGTRTRWSCNEQFF. CDR3 sequence (DNA): TGCAGTGCTAAGGGAACCAGGACTAGATGGAGTTGCAATGAGCAGTTCTTC.

This clonotype was found many times. This chain joins TRBV28 and TRBJ2-7; 8 bases agree with TRBD1. The CDR3 has 16 amino acids. Unmatched junction bases numbered 14, after V lost 7 bases and J lost 3 bases. CDR1 is MDHEN, CDR2 SYDVKM, per germline. The CDR3 sequence: CASTRGGGQGIYEQYF. CDR3 in DNA: TGTGCCAGCACCCGGGGAGGAGGACAGGGTATCTACGAGCAGTACTTC.

This clonotype was picked up many times. The chain employs TRBV28 and TRBJ1-5; unclear D gene. The germline gives CDR1 MDHEN, CDR2 SYDVKM. Trimming took 5 bases from V and 5 from J, leaving 13 bases between them. The CDR3 runs to 14 residues. CDR3 DNA: TGTGCCAGCAGTCCTGCCACTGCTTATCAGCCCCAGCATTTT. Encoded protein: CASSPATAYQPQHF.

This clonotype has a count of ten or more. The CDR3 DNA reads TGCAGTGCTACCTACACAGATACGCAGTATTTT. It yields the protein CSATYTDTQYF. The chain joins TRBV20-1 to TRBJ2-3; D remains ambiguous. Trimming left V 4 bases short and J 2 bases short, with 4 bases between. Germline-derived CDR1 and CDR2 are DFQATT and SNEGSKA (reference sequence). This CDR3 has 11 amino acids.

On this clonotype itself: This may come from a read error, since a much larger clone is one base off. The rearrangement joins TRBV28 to TRBJ2-3; 8 positions match TRBD1. Germline V lookup: CDR1 MDHEN, CDR2 SYDVKM. The CDR3 has 16 amino acids. The CDR3 DNA follows: TGTGCCAGCAGTTCCCCCCGCTGGACAGGGACGGATACGCGGTATTTT. It specifies CASSSPRWTGTDTRYF.

This clonotype was observed many times. This chain uses TRBV20-1 with TRBJ1-5, with 10 bases fitting TRBD1. CDR3 length: 18 residues. The V segment lost 0 bases and the J segment 2 bases; nucleotides outside the gene matches: 10. The germline gives CDR1 DFQATT, CDR2 SNEGSKA (reference sequence). CDR3 residues: CSAREDVSGTGGNQPQHF. CDR3 in DNA: TGCAGTGCTAGAGAAGACGTCTCGGGGACAGGGGGCAATCAGCCCCAGCATTTT.

About this clonotype itself: This sequence may be a read error, since a much larger clone differs from it by one base. The chain recombines TRBV28 with TRBJ1-4; TRBD1 might be the D (6 bases). CDR3 length equals 14 residues. V lost 9 bases to trimming and J lost 0 bases, with 11 bases between them. Germline V gene lookup returns CDR1 MDHEN and CDR2 SYDVKM. The CDR3 DNA reads as TGTGCCAGGATGGGGACAACAACTAATGAAAAACTGTTTTTT. Protein product: CARMGTTTNEKLFF. Supplemented by reference TRBV28 and TRBJ1-4, the full variable domain reads DVKVTQSSRYLVKRTGEKVFLECVQDMDHENMFWYRQDPGLGLRLIYFSYDVKMKEKGDIPEGYSVSREKKERFSLILESASTNQTSMYLCARMGTTTNEKLFFGSGTQLSVL.

A remark on this clonotype: A junction boundary mismatches the germline segment, possibly from a read error. The chain employs TRBV3-1 and TRBJ2-5; no reliable D call. Germline V lookup: CDR1 LGHDT, CDR2 YNNKEL (reference sequence). The CDR3 is made up of 14 amino acids. CDR3: CASSQWEHQETKYF. CDR3 in DNA: TGTGCCAGCAGCCAATGGGAACACCAAGAGACCAAGTACTTC.

The CDR3: CSVDDGYTDTQYF. CDR3 bases: TGCAGCGTTGATGACGGTTACACAGATACGCAGTATTTT. The chain employs TRBV29-1 and TRBJ2-3; D is unclear. The CDR3 is 13 residues long. Trimming shortened V by 3 bases and J by 2 bases, and 9 bases separated the two germline ends. CDR1 SQVTM and CDR2 ANQGSEA come from the germline V gene.

This clonotype was seen a handful of times. A much larger clone sits a single nucleotide away, making a read error possible. The rearrangement links TRBV28 to TRBJ1-1; D is unclear. Germline-derived CDR1 and CDR2 are MDHEN and SYDVKM. This CDR3 is 14 amino acids long. Trimming stripped 5 bases from V and 4 bases from J, with 14 bases between. CDR3 bases: TGTGCCAGCAGTCCAACCTATATGAGCACTGAAGCTTTCTTT. It translates to CASSPTYMSTEAFF.

This clonotype was recorded at least ten times. V gene TRBV28 combines with J gene TRBJ2-5; 10 positions agree with TRBD2. Germline V CDR1 and CDR2: MDHEN, SYDVKM. J was trimmed by 3 bases and V by 7 bases; bases with no gene match: 14. The CDR3 loop spans 17 amino acids. CDR3 DNA: TGTGCCAGCACCCAAACGTTTCCCGGGACTAGCGAAGAGACCCAGTACTTC. This encodes CASTQTFPGTSEETQYF. The variable domain in full, with the rest retrieved from reference TRBV28 and TRBJ2-5, is DVKVTQSSRYLVKRTGEKVFLECVQDMDHENMFWYRQDPGLGLRLIYFSYDVKMKEKGDIPEGYSVSREKKERFSLILESASTNQTSMYLCASTQTFPGTSEETQYFGPGTRLLVL.

The V call is TRBV6-6, the J call TRBJ2-1; TRBD2 matches at 8 bases. Germline values: CDR1 MNHNY, CDR2 SVGAGI (reference sequence). This CDR3 contains 14 residues. This CDR3 reads CVSSYSTSGNEQFF. The CDR3 DNA reads TGTGTTAGCAGTTACTCAACTAGCGGCAATGAGCAGTTCTTC.

With regard to this clonotype: This may arise from a read error, as a much more abundant clone is one base away. This chain links TRBV20-1 with TRBJ2-1; D ambiguous. Germline V gene sequence: CDR1 DFQATT, CDR2 SNEGSKA (reference sequence). The CDR3 has 17 amino acids. The V end was cut by 1 base, the J end by 2 bases, with 18 bases between. CDR3 nucleotide sequence: TGCAGTGCTAGAGTTAAAAGCGTGAGGATTCCCTACAATGAGCAGTTCTTC. It is translated as CSARVKSVRIPYNEQFF.

The V gene is TRBV5-6, the J gene TRBJ2-5; TRBD1 agrees at 8 bases. CDR1 is SGHDT and CDR2 is YYEEEE in the germline V gene. V gave up 6 bases and J gave up 5 bases; unmatched junction bases: 6. The CDR3 length is 13 residues. CDR3 residues: CASTETGVETQYF. CDR3 bases: TGTGCCAGCACCGAGACAGGGGTGGAGACCCAGTACTTC.

This clonotype was counted ten times or more. This chain links TRBV6-6 with TRBJ2-7; the match to TRBD2 covers 7 bases. The CDR3 sequence is 15 residues long. Trimming removed 2 bases from V and 2 bases from J; junction bases left unmatched: 6. Germline CDR1 MNHNY, CDR2 SVGAGI (reference sequence). Here the CDR3 reads CASSYGLAVTYEQYF. In nucleotides, the CDR3 is TGTGCCAGCAGTTACGGCCTAGCGGTTACCTACGAGCAGTACTTC.